This T cell receptor beta chain came from a study of blood T cells in healthy people across ages. Across the study: Capture by template switching was about one barcoded beta molecule per two T cells.

The CDR3 sequence is 12 residues long. In germline, CDR1 is LNHNV, CDR2 YYDKDF (reference sequence). Trimming stripped 2 bases from V and 6 bases from J, with 4 bases between. In each sample, at least 6.5 million PBMCs were isolated. This clonotype showed up just a few times. A J-beta primer mix and a sample-barcoded 5' primer were used in a second PCR of about 7 to 12 cycles. Individual samples furnished no less than 3 million CDR3-containing paired-end reads apiece. Each CDR3 protein is one row after TCRdb ran MiXCR on the 5' RACE reads. This sample has 1.8 million or so distinct CDR3 sequences; approximately 39% occur once, and the top ten carry more than 20%.

The TCR was taken from a human donor in good health. Sequencing was carried out using blood. The gene calls are TRBV15 and TRBJ2-2; no clear D gene. The CDR3 region is CATSRLPGELFF. In DNA, the CDR3 is TGTGCCACCAGCAGACTCCCCGGGGAGCTGTTTTTT.